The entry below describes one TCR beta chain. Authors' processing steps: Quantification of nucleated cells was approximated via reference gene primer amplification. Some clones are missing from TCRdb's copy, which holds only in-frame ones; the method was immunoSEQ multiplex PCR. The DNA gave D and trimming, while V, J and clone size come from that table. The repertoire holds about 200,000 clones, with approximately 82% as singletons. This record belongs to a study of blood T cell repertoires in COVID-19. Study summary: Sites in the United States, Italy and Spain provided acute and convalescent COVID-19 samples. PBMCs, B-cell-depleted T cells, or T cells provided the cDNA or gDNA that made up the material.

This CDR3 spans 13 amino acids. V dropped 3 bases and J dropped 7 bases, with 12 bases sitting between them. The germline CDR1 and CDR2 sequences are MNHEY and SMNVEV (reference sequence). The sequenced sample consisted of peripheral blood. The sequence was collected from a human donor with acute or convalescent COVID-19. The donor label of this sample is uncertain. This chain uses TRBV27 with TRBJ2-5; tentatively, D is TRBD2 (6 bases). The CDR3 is CASSFGGGWTQYF. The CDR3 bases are TGTGCCAGCAGTTTCGGGGGAGGTTGGACCCAGTACTTC.